Below are 7 T cell receptor beta chains sequenced from a single sample in a study of T cell changes during pregnancy in multiple sclerosis. Assay: immunoSEQ multiplex PCR; the TCRdb copy retains only in-frame clones and omits some. The top ten hold approximately 0.2% of the sample, which has 65,000 to 80,000 clones, just over 90% seen once. The specimen was CD4+ T cells from peripheral blood mononuclear cells, collected before pregnancy. The receptors originated from a female donor with multiple sclerosis, enrolled in a pregnancy study.

In DNA, the CDR3 is TGTGCCAGCAGCCCCTTCGTGGGGAGTAAGGCCGAGCAGTACTTC. Translated: CASSPFVGSKAEQYF. This sequence joins TRBV14 and TRBJ2-7, with D possibly matching TRBD2 (5 bases). With 4 bases removed from V and 6 bases from J, the gap between germline ends came to 19 bases. The germline CDR1 and CDR2 sequences are SGHDN and FVKESK. This CDR3 is built from 15 residues.

The chain carries TRBV5-6 and TRBJ2-3; 11 nucleotides agree with TRBD2. The CDR3 is 15 amino acids. V was pared by 5 bases and J by 2 bases, with 4 bases of the junction left unmatched. The germline V gene has CDR1 SGHDT and CDR2 YYEEEE. CDR3: CASRRLAGTTDTQYF. The CDR3 bases are TGTGCCAGCAGGAGACTAGCGGGAACCACAGATACGCAGTATTTT.

This chain uses TRBV5-4 with TRBJ2-1; TRBD2 aligns across 9 bases. The CDR3 has 15 amino acids. The germline V gene encodes CDR1 SGHNT and CDR2 YYREEE (reference sequence). V dropped 4 bases and J dropped 5; count of bases not matched to a gene: 7. CDR3 in DNA: TGTGCCAGCAGCCGCCTAGCGGGGATGAACAATGAGCAGTTCTTC. Amino acid sequence: CASSRLAGMNNEQFF.

The rearrangement links TRBV6-1 to TRBJ2-5, with 11 bases matching TRBD2. CDR3 length: 17 amino acids. Per germline, CDR1 MNHNS and CDR2 SASEGT. V lost 3 bases, J lost 5 bases, and 11 bases stayed unmatched. The CDR3 loop is CASSDPYDSGGAETQYF. The CDR3 DNA reads TGTGCCAGCAGTGACCCCTACGATAGCGGGGGGGCTGAGACCCAGTACTTC.

J is TRBJ2-4 and V is TRBV28; D gene ambiguous. V lost 2 bases and J lost 2, with 4 bases in between. CDR1 and CDR2 (germline): MDHEN, SYDVKM. This CDR3 contains 13 residues. The CDR3 region has the DNA TGTGCCAGCAGTTTAGAGTCCAAAAACATTCAGTACTTC. This gives the protein CASSLESKNIQYF. Full variable domain (outside the CDR3, taken from reference TRBV28 and TRBJ2-4): DVKVTQSSRYLVKRTGEKVFLECVQDMDHENMFWYRQDPGLGLRLIYFSYDVKMKEKGDIPEGYSVSREKKERFSLILESASTNQTSMYLCASSLESKNIQYFGAGTRLSVL.

CDR3 sequence: CASSASGQLTTDTQYF. For the CDR3, the DNA is TGTGCCAGCAGTGCCTCGGGACAGCTGACCACAGATACGCAGTATTTT. This chain uses TRBV2 with TRBJ2-3, with 7 positions matching TRBD1. V lost 4 bases, J lost 2 bases, and 9 bases stayed unmatched. The germline V gene encodes CDR1 SNHLY and CDR2 FYNNEI. CDR3 length: 16 residues.

This sequence joins TRBV5-4 and TRBJ2-2; 10 positions match TRBD2. The CDR3 is 15 amino acids. The V gene end was trimmed by 1 base and the J gene end by 4 bases; junction bases not matched to a gene: 1. The germline CDR1 and CDR2 sequences are SGHNT and YYREEE (reference sequence). CDR3 coding DNA: TGTGCCAGCAGCTTGCCTAGCGGGGGCACCGGGGAGCTGTTTTTT. Encoded protein: CASSLPSGGTGELFF. The full variable domain, rest sourced from reference TRBV5-4 and TRBJ2-2, is ETGVTQSPTHLIKTRGQQVTLRCSSQSGHNTVSWYQQALGQGPQFIFQYYREEENGRGNFPPRFSGLQFPNYSSELNVNALELDDSALYLCASSLPSGGTGELFFGEGSRLTVL.